The 9 T cell receptor beta chains presented below share a single source sample, sequenced in a study of PD-1 blockade in classical Hodgkin lymphoma. All patients relapsed after autologous stem cell transplantation, and brentuximab vedotin exposure varied. Here immunoSEQ multiplex PCR was the method, and the copy in TCRdb shows in-frame clones only, minus some. This sample carries under 100,000 clones, 65% to 85% of them seen once, and the ten largest clones take 12%. The sample consisted of peripheral blood mononuclear cells (PBMCs), taken at baseline. The receptors come from a human donor with classical Hodgkin lymphoma.

This chain joins TRBV11-2 and TRBJ2-5; unclear D gene. CDR3 length: 13 residues. V was pared by 6 bases and J by 1 base, with 9 bases between. Germline values: CDR1 SGHAT, CDR2 FQNNGV. The CDR3 loop is CASSRGAQETQYF. As DNA, the CDR3 is TGTGCCAGCAGTCGAGGAGCCCAAGAGACCCAGTACTTC.

The chain employs TRBV5-6 and TRBJ1-1; unclear D gene. The germline V and J ends were trimmed by 2 bases and 7 bases, with 12 bases remaining between them. The CDR3 has 13 amino acids. Germline lookup yields CDR1 SGHDT and CDR2 YYEEEE. As DNA, the CDR3 is TGTGCCAGCAGCTTTGCGGGGAGGGATGAAGCTTTCTTT. Encoded protein: CASSFAGRDEAFF.

This clone has just one count. The chain couples TRBV7-2 to TRBJ2-5, with 11 bases that match TRBD2. The CDR3 is 16 amino acids. V lost 5 bases, J lost 5 bases, and 10 bases stayed unmatched. Germline V CDR1 and CDR2: SGHTA, FQGNSA. The CDR3 coding sequence is TGTGCCAGCAGCCCCGGGACTAGCGGAGGGGGGGAGACCCAGTACTTC. It encodes CASSPGTSGGGETQYF. Together with reference TRBV7-2 and TRBJ2-5, the CDR3 gives the full variable domain: GAGVSQSPSNKVTEKGKDVELRCDPISGHTALYWYRQSLGQGLEFLIYFQGNSAPDKSGLPSDRFSAERTGGSVSTLTIQRTQQEDSAVYLCASSPGTSGGGETQYFGPGTRLLVL.

The rearrangement uses TRBV7-8 and TRBJ1-5; D uncertain. Trimming cost V 2 bases and J 7 bases, with 12 bases left between them. CDR1 is SGHVS and CDR2 is FQNEAQ in the germline V gene. The CDR3 runs 14 residues. CDR3 region: CASSLYGKEQPQHF. CDR3 DNA sequence: TGTGCCAGCAGCTTATACGGGAAGGAGCAGCCCCAGCATTTT.

The V and J genes are TRBV27 and TRBJ2-7, with TRBD2 identical over 11 bases. The CDR3 spans 15 residues. J was trimmed by 6 bases and V by 5 bases; bases with no gene match: 9. The germline V gene has CDR1 MNHEY and CDR2 SMNVEV (reference sequence). The chain's CDR3 is CASSPLVAGGSEQYF. CDR3 in DNA: TGTGCCAGCAGTCCCCTCGTAGCGGGAGGGAGCGAGCAGTACTTC.

CDR3 in amino acids: CASRRPGNTDTQYF. CDR3 DNA: TGTGCCAGCCGCCGCCCAGGGAATACGGATACGCAGTATTTT. V and J are TRBV28 and TRBJ2-3; tentatively, D is TRBD1 (5 bases). This CDR3 contains 14 residues. Germline loops: CDR1 MDHEN, CDR2 SYDVKM. Trimming cost V 8 bases and J 6 bases, with 18 bases left between them. Using reference TRBV28 and TRBJ2-3 for the parts outside the CDR3, the full variable domain is DVKVTQSSRYLVKRTGEKVFLECVQDMDHENMFWYRQDPGLGLRLIYFSYDVKMKEKGDIPEGYSVSREKKERFSLILESASTNQTSMYLCASRRPGNTDTQYFGPGTRLTVL.

This chain connects TRBV5-1 to TRBJ1-4; D is possibly TRBD1 (6 bases). The germline V and J ends were trimmed by 1 base and 8 bases, with 12 bases remaining between them. The CDR3 spans 14 residues. The germline V gene has CDR1 SGHRS and CDR2 YFSETQ. CDR3 in amino acids: CASSLTGPREKLFF. The DNA of the CDR3 is TGCGCCAGCAGCTTGACAGGGCCGCGGGAAAAACTGTTTTTT.

This chain joins TRBV28 and TRBJ2-5, with D perhaps matching TRBD1 or TRBD2 (6 bases each). The V end was cut by 6 bases, the J end by 4 bases, with 18 bases between. The germline CDR1 and CDR2 sequences are MDHEN and SYDVKM. The CDR3 consists of 15 residues. CDR3 amino acids: CASSPGGADRETQYF. The CDR3 DNA sequence: TGTGCCAGCAGCCCCGGGGGCGCGGATCGAGAGACCCAGTACTTC.

This rearrangement joins TRBV6-1 to TRBJ2-1; D possibly corresponds to TRBD1 (5 bases). Per the germline V gene, CDR1 is MNHNS and CDR2 is SASEGT. V was pared by 2 bases and J by 9 bases, with 23 bases between. The CDR3 sequence is 17 residues long. CDR3 residues: CASSEYSRAGYVGEQFF. The CDR3 coding sequence is TGTGCCAGCAGTGAATACTCCAGGGCAGGGTATGTAGGTGAGCAGTTCTTC.